These 2 T cell receptor beta chains came from one sample sequenced in a study of early T cells in non-severe SARS-CoV-2 infection. From the 5' RACE reads, TCRdb called clonotypes with MiXCR, one entry per CDR3 protein. The sample records about 50,000 distinct CDR3 sequences, about 9.3% being singletons. The sequencing sample was made of whole blood. The source of these receptors is an adult who was a healthcare worker with PCR-confirmed SARS-CoV-2 infection or an uninfected control (not recorded which).

This chain uses TRBV6-6 with TRBJ1-1, with D hard to call. The CDR3 spans 15 residues. V was trimmed by 2 bases and J by 1 base, leaving 11 bases between them. CDR1 MNHNY and CDR2 SVGAGI come from the germline V gene (reference sequence). The CDR3 here is CASSYRPPENTEAFF. The CDR3 DNA sequence: TGTGCCAGCAGTTACCGCCCACCGGAGAACACTGAAGCTTTCTTT.

There are many counts of this clonotype. The chain employs TRBV3-1 and TRBJ1-6; D uncertain. There are 15 residues in the CDR3. V gave up 3 bases and J gave up 6 bases, with 12 bases separating them. Germline CDR1 reads LGHDT; CDR2 reads YNNKEL (reference sequence). In DNA, the CDR3 is TGTGCCAGCAGCCAGGTGGGTGGAAGTAATTCACCCCTCCACTTT. It translates to CASSQVGGSNSPLHF.